This is a list of T cell receptor beta chains from one sample in a study of OX40 agonist ivuxolimab in advanced cancers. This table comes from immunoSEQ multiplex PCR, and its TCRdb copy is limited to in-frame clones, with some not included. The sample yields around 18,000 clones, 75% to 85% seen once. This material consisted of CD4+ or CD8+ T cells sorted from blood, taken in a trial of the OX40 agonist ivuxolimab. The receptors originated from an adult with an advanced solid tumor such as melanoma, head and neck, liver or kidney cancer. The CDR3 runs from the conserved cysteine through the conserved F or W. The D gene is left open where the match is weak. Clone sizes are given selectively: once, few, many, or a class where the clone is expanded.

V	D	J	size	DNA	CDR3
TRBV7-8	NA	TRBJ2-1	NA	TGTGCCAGCAGCTTTCCTTTACGGGGTCCCTACAATGAGCAGTTCTTC	CASSFPLRGPYNEQFF
TRBV4-3	NA	TRBJ2-7	NA	TGCGCCAGCAGCCAAAGGAGAGCCGACAGCGAGAGCTCCTACGAGCAGTACTTC	CASSQRRADSESSYEQYF
TRBV5-1	TRBD1	TRBJ2-5	NA	TGCGCCAGCAGCTTGGGGACAGGGGAAGAGACCCAGTACTTC	CASSLGTGEETQYF
TRBV20-1	NA	TRBJ1-2	NA	TGCAGTGCTAGAAGAGTCTATGGCTACACCTTC	CSARRVYGYTF
TRBV30	TRBD1	TRBJ1-1	few	TGTGCCTGGAGCGAGGACAGGGGGCGGGAAGCTTTCTTT	CAWSEDRGREAFF
TRBV20-1	NA	TRBJ1-1	NA	TGCAGTGCCCCCCGGACAAACGAAGCTTTCTTT	CSAPRTNEAFF
TRBV5-1	NA	TRBJ2-7	few	TGCGCCAGCAGCTTGGCCGAATCCGGCCGGAGCGCCTACGAGCAGTACTTC	CASSLAESGRSAYEQYF
TRBV10-1	NA	TRBJ2-1	NA	TGCGCCAGCAGTGAGCTTCGGGGTAATGAGCAGTTCTTC	CASSELRGNEQFF
TRBV4-1	NA	TRBJ2-2	NA	TGCGCCAGCAGCCAAGAGGGCGGGGAGCTGTTTTTT	CASSQEGGELFF
TRBV5-1	TRBD2	TRBJ2-2	NA	TGCGCCAGCAGCTTGCTGGGGGGGGCTTCGAGCGGGAGGGCCGGAACCGGGGAGCTGTTTTTT	CASSLLGGASSGRAGTGELFF
TRBV9	NA	TRBJ1-4	NA	TGTGCCAGCAGCTCAGTCGGACGGAATGAAAAACTGTTTTTT	CASSSVGRNEKLFF
TRBV29-1	TRBD2	TRBJ2-5	NA	TGCAGCGTTACTGCGGGGGCTAGCGGGGGGGCGGAGACCCAGTACTTC	CSVTAGASGGAETQYF
TRBV18	TRBD2	TRBJ2-2	medium-sized	TGTGCCAGCTCACTACGAGGACTAGCGGGAGACGGGACCGGGGAGCTGTTTTTT	CASSLRGLAGDGTGELFF
TRBV5-1	NA	TRBJ1-1	NA	TGCGCCACTATCCTCGCCGGGGGTGGGGCTTTCTTT	CATILAGGGAFF
TRBV19	TRBD1	TRBJ1-2	few	TGTGCCAGTAGTTCGCCGCGGACAGGGGGCGGAGATGGCTACACCTTC	CASSSPRTGGGDGYTF
TRBV6-1	NA	TRBJ1-5	NA	TGTGCCAGCAGTAGAGGGGCTGCCCAGCATTTT	CASSRGAAQHF
TRBV5-1	TRBD1	TRBJ1-3	NA	TGCGCCAGCAGCCCGGGGACAGCGGGAGGAAACACCATATATTTT	CASSPGTAGGNTIYF
TRBV6-1	NA	TRBJ2-1	NA	TGTGCCAGCACCCCAGCCCGATACAATGAGCAGTTCTTC	CASTPARYNEQFF
TRBV6-1	TRBD2	TRBJ2-3	NA	TGTGCCAGCAGAGCGGGAGGCACAGATACGCAGTATTTT	CASRAGGTDTQYF
TRBV21-1	NA	TRBJ1-2	once	TGTGCCAGCAGGAGGGACAGGGGACACTATGGCTACACCTTC	CASRRDRGHYGYTF
TRBV7-3	TRBD1	TRBJ1-2	NA	TGTGCCAGCAGCTTAACGTCGGGACAGGGGGCTGGCTACACCTTC	CASSLTSGQGAGYTF
TRBV7-9	TRBD2	TRBJ2-5	NA	TGTGCCAGCAGCCTAAGACTAGCGGGAGAAGAGACCCAGTACTTC	CASSLRLAGEETQYF
TRBV7-7	NA	TRBJ2-5	once	TGTGCTAGCAGCTTCGGGTCAGGGGTGAAGACCCAGTACTTC	CASSFGSGVKTQYF
TRBV28	TRBD1	TRBJ1-2	few	TGTGCCAGCATTGAGACAGGGGGAAACTATGGCTACACCTTC	CASIETGGNYGYTF
TRBV2	NA	TRBJ1-1	NA	TGTGCCAGCACCCCCACGGACTTTATGAACACTGAAGCTTTCTTT	CASTPTDFMNTEAFF
TRBV27	TRBD1	TRBJ2-7	NA	TGTGCCAGCAGTTTACCCGGGACAGGTATCCACGAGCAGTACTTC	CASSLPGTGIHEQYF
TRBV7-2	TRBD1	TRBJ2-5	NA	TGTGCCAGCAGCCCTGGGACAGAAGAGACCCAGTACTTC	CASSPGTEETQYF
TRBV6-5	TRBD2	TRBJ2-5	NA	TGTGCCAGTCTAGCGGGTCCCCAAGAGACCCAGTACTTC	CASLAGPQETQYF
TRBV19	NA	TRBJ2-2	NA	TGTGCCAGTAGTATAGGGACAGTGAACACCGGGGAGCTGTTTTTT	CASSIGTVNTGELFF
TRBV30	TRBD2	TRBJ2-7	NA	TGTGCCTGGAGTGCCGGACTAGCGGGCTACGAGCAGTACTTC	CAWSAGLAGYEQYF
TRBV7-8	NA	TRBJ2-7	NA	TGTGCCAGCAGCTTAGCGAGTCAGGGCTACGAGCAGTACTTC	CASSLASQGYEQYF
TRBV6-6	NA	TRBJ2-5	NA	TGTGCCAGCACCTCGGGTGGGGAGACCCAGTACTTC	CASTSGGETQYF
TRBV5-6	TRBD2	TRBJ2-3	NA	TGTGCCAGCAGCGTCAGACTGGGGGGGTATACGCAGTATTTT	CASSVRLGGYTQYF
TRBV19	TRBD1	TRBJ2-7	NA	TGTGCCAGTAGTGACAGGGGCAACTACGAGCAGTACTTC	CASSDRGNYEQYF
TRBV7-9	TRBD1	TRBJ1-4	NA	TGTGCCAGCAGCCAAACCGGGACAGTCGATAATGAAAAACTGTTTTTT	CASSQTGTVDNEKLFF
TRBV6-5	NA	TRBJ2-5	NA	TGTGCCAGTCAGGGCTGGGGAAGAGAGACCCAGTACTTC	CASQGWGRETQYF